These 27 T cell receptor beta chains came from one sample sequenced in a study of T cell responses to AZD1222 COVID-19 vaccine. The protocol was immunoSEQ multiplex PCR, while the TCRdb copy is restricted to in-frame clones and leaves out a portion. Seen here are 140,000 or so clones, 70% to 90% observed once, and the top ten hold 3% to 3.5%. Sequenced here: peripheral blood, sampled 28 days after the second AZD1222 dose. Receptor source: an adult who received the AZD1222 COVID-19 vaccine.

CDR3 residues: CAWSIRGGPNQPQHF. The CDR3 bases are TGTGCCTGGAGTATCCGAGGGGGACCCAATCAGCCCCAGCATTTT. The chain joins TRBV30 to TRBJ1-5; a weak D match, TRBD1 (6 bases). The V and J ends lost 2 bases and 3 bases respectively, with 14 bases between them. Looked up from germline, CDR1 is GTSNPN and CDR2 is SVGIG (reference sequence). This CDR3 is 15 amino acids long.

This chain links TRBV5-1 with TRBJ2-3; the D gene is possibly TRBD1 (5 bases). Deletions cut 4 bases from V and 2 bases from J, with 20 bases between. CDR3 length: 17 residues. Germline V lookup: CDR1 SGHRS, CDR2 YFSETQ. DNA for the CDR3: TGCGCCAGCAGCCCTTCCAAAGGGGCGGTGTTCACAGATACGCAGTATTTT. Translated: CASSPSKGAVFTDTQYF.

Here the CDR3 reads CASSPLRQVNGYTF. For the CDR3, the DNA is TGTGCCAGCAGCCCGCTGCGACAGGTGAATGGCTACACCTTC. The chain is built from TRBV3-1 (or the pseudogene TRBV3-2) and TRBJ1-2; D may be TRBD1 (6 bases). V gave up 4 bases and J gave up 6 bases, with 15 bases separating them. The CDR3 consists of 14 residues. Germline loops: CDR1 LGHDT, CDR2 YNNKEL (reference sequence).

J is TRBJ1-2 and V is TRBV28; TRBD1 aligns across 8 bases. With V trimmed by 6 bases and J by 7 bases, 7 bases remained unmatched. CDR1 MDHEN and CDR2 SYDVKM come from the germline V gene. CDR3 length: 13 amino acids. The CDR3 protein is CASSRGQGGGYTF. CDR3 nucleotide sequence: TGTGCCAGCAGCCGAGGACAGGGCGGTGGCTACACCTTC.

In nucleotides, the CDR3 is TGTGCCAGCAGTCTTAGGGACACTTCCTACGAGCAGTACTTC. Amino acids: CASSLRDTSYEQYF. The gene calls are TRBV6-5 and TRBJ2-7, with D maybe TRBD1 (6 bases). Germline assignment: CDR1 MNHEY and CDR2 SVGAGI. The germline V and J ends were trimmed by 5 bases and 1 base, with 12 bases remaining between them. The CDR3 runs 14 residues.

CDR3 nucleotides: TGTGCCAGCTCACCAGACAGCTACGAGCAGTACTTC. As protein: CASSPDSYEQYF. The V and J genes are TRBV18 and TRBJ2-7; TRBD1 might be the D (5 bases). This CDR3 spans 12 amino acids. Trimming removed 2 bases at V and 3 bases at J, with 5 bases between. Germline V gene data show CDR1 as KGHSH and CDR2 as LQKENI.

This chain links TRBV14 with TRBJ1-5; D is unresolved. Germline V gives CDR1 SGHDN, CDR2 FVKESK. V was clipped by 6 bases and J by 4 bases, with 19 bases between them. The CDR3 covers 16 residues. The CDR3 DNA follows: TGTGCCAGCAGTCGACCCGCTTTTAGGCCAAATCAGCCCCAGCATTTT. Its translation: CASSRPAFRPNQPQHF.

The chain combines TRBV27 with TRBJ1-1; no reliable D call. The length of the CDR3 is 12 residues. The V end was cut by 5 bases, the J end by 3 bases, with 7 bases between. The germline CDR1 and CDR2 sequences are MNHEY and SMNVEV (reference sequence). The CDR3 sequence is CASSKVDTEAFF. CDR3 coding DNA: TGTGCCAGCAGTAAAGTGGACACTGAAGCTTTCTTT.

The rearrangement links TRBV3-1 (or the pseudogene TRBV3-2) to TRBJ1-4; the D is unclear. The germline V and J ends were trimmed by 5 bases and 4 bases, with 17 bases remaining between them. The CDR3 has 16 amino acids. Germline V gene lookup returns CDR1 LGHDT and CDR2 YNNKEL (reference sequence). This CDR3 reads CASSTRWGWDNEKLFF. Written as DNA, the CDR3 is TGTGCCAGCAGCACTCGTTGGGGTTGGGATAATGAAAAACTGTTTTTT.

The chain links TRBV6-5 to TRBJ2-1; TRBD1 agrees at 7 bases. The J segment lost 9 bases and the V segment lost 5 bases, leaving 7 bases of the junction unmatched. The CDR3 sequence is 13 residues long. The germline gives CDR1 MNHEY, CDR2 SVGAGI. CDR3 nucleotide sequence: TGTGCCAGCAGTCGCGGACAGGACGGTGAGCAGTTCTTC. Translated, it gives CASSRGQDGEQFF.

For the CDR3, the DNA is TGTGCCAGCAGTCTCCCCGGGACAATGAACACTGAAGCTTTCTTT. This encodes CASSLPGTMNTEAFF. The chain combines TRBV28 with TRBJ1-1; TRBD1 might be the D (6 bases). CDR3 length: 15 amino acids. V was clipped by 5 bases and J by 0 bases, with 13 bases between them. Germline CDR1 and CDR2: MDHEN and SYDVKM.

V usage is TRBV28 and J usage is TRBJ1-2, with TRBD1 matching over 8 bases. Germline V gene lookup returns CDR1 MDHEN and CDR2 SYDVKM. V lost 7 bases to trimming and J lost 3 bases; unmatched junction nucleotides: 10. This CDR3 spans 15 amino acids. CDR3 loop: CASTFRGRWDYGYTF. CDR3 sequence (DNA): TGTGCCAGCACCTTCAGGGGGCGCTGGGACTATGGCTACACCTTC.

The chain combines TRBV10-1 with TRBJ2-5; perhaps TRBD1 as D (5 bases). This CDR3 is built from 15 residues. Trimming cost V 3 bases and J 5 bases, with 16 bases left between them. CDR1 and CDR2 from the germline V gene are WNHNN and SYGVQD (reference sequence). Here the CDR3 DNA reads TGCGCCAGCAGTGATTTAAGGGGCGAGACGGAGACCCAGTACTTC. Encoded protein: CASSDLRGETETQYF.

There are many counts of this clone. The chain is built from TRBV10-1 and TRBJ1-3; D perhaps matches TRBD1 (6 bases). There are 21 residues in the CDR3. V gave up 7 bases and J gave up 0 bases, with 31 bases separating them. The germline CDR1 and CDR2 sequences are WNHNN and SYGVQD (reference sequence). The CDR3 loop reads CASILIQDRLHYRSSGNTIYF. The CDR3, as DNA: TGCGCCAGCATCCTCATCCAAGACAGGCTGCACTACCGAAGCTCTGGAAACACCATATATTTT.

A single count supports this clone. The rearrangement links TRBV9 to TRBJ2-7, with 7 bases lining up with TRBD2. Germline values: CDR1 SGDLS, CDR2 YYNGEE. Trimming at V came to 0 bases and at J to 3 bases, leaving 6 bases not matched to a gene. The CDR3 totals 15 residues. The CDR3 DNA reads TGTGCCAGCAGCGTAGCAGCCGGGGACTACTACGAGCAGTACTTC. It yields the protein CASSVAAGDYYEQYF.

V is TRBV5-1 and J is TRBJ2-7; TRBD1 aligns across 7 bases. The ends lost 4 bases at V and 1 base at J; junction bases unmatched: 8. Looked up from germline, CDR1 is SGHRS and CDR2 is YFSETQ. The CDR3 is made up of 15 amino acids. DNA of the CDR3: TGCGCCAGCAGCCCACTGGGACAGTCGTCCTACGAGCAGTACTTC. It yields the protein CASSPLGQSSYEQYF. Complete variable domain (other parts from reference TRBV5-1 and TRBJ2-7): KAGVTQTPRYLIKTRGQQVTLSCSPISGHRSVSWYQQTPGQGLQFLFEYFSETQRNKGNFPGRFSGRQFSNSRSEMNVSTLELGDSALYLCASSPLGQSSYEQYFGPGTRLTVT.

This chain connects TRBV5-1 to TRBJ2-2; 14 bases line up with TRBD2. The junction had 0 bases not matched to a gene; V was cut back by 4 bases and J by 1 base. This CDR3 has 16 residues. CDR1 and CDR2 (germline): SGHRS, YFSETQ. CDR3 region: CASSGLAGGNTGELFF. The CDR3 DNA sequence: TGCGCCAGCAGCGGACTAGCGGGAGGGAACACCGGGGAGCTGTTTTTT.

This clone was recorded once. The chain is built from TRBV9 and TRBJ2-1, with 13 bases identical to TRBD2. Germline CDR1 reads SGDLS; CDR2 reads YYNGEE. The CDR3 runs to 15 residues. V shed 3 bases, J shed 6 bases, and the junction held 3 bases outside the gene matches. CDR3 protein: CASSATSGRFNEQFF. DNA for the CDR3: TGTGCCAGCAGCGCGACTAGCGGGAGGTTCAATGAGCAGTTCTTC.

The genes are TRBV28 and TRBJ1-5; unclear D gene. CDR3 size: 15 residues. Germline V gives CDR1 MDHEN, CDR2 SYDVKM. Trimming took 6 bases from V and 1 from J, leaving 13 bases between them. The CDR3 DNA reads as TGTGCCAGCAGCCAACCCATAGGCAGCAATCAGCCCCAGCATTTT. It translates to CASSQPIGSNQPQHF. Looking up the rest from reference TRBV28 and TRBJ1-5 gives the full variable domain: DVKVTQSSRYLVKRTGEKVFLECVQDMDHENMFWYRQDPGLGLRLIYFSYDVKMKEKGDIPEGYSVSREKKERFSLILESASTNQTSMYLCASSQPIGSNQPQHFGDGTRLSIL.

In this sample, this clone turned up once. The chain recombines TRBV30 with TRBJ2-7; D remains ambiguous. This CDR3 region has 13 residues. CDR1 is GTSNPN, CDR2 SVGIG, per germline (reference sequence). The V gene lost 2 bases and the J gene lost 3 bases, with 11 bases spanning the gap. CDR3: CAWSYLQVYEQYF. CDR3 coding DNA: TGTGCCTGGAGTTATTTACAAGTCTACGAGCAGTACTTC.

The chain joins TRBV19 to TRBJ2-7, with TRBD2 matching over 10 bases. Germline assignment: CDR1 LNHDA and CDR2 SQIVND (reference sequence). The CDR3 extends over 14 amino acids. With 5 bases clipped from V and 0 bases from J, the junction kept 1 base outside the gene matches. The CDR3: CASSSSGSSYEQYF. The CDR3 bases are TGTGCCAGTAGTTCTAGCGGGAGCTCCTACGAGCAGTACTTC.

The chain has TRBV5-1 and TRBJ1-2; D remains ambiguous. The germline gives CDR1 SGHRS, CDR2 YFSETQ. The CDR3 is made up of 17 amino acids. Trimming removed 0 bases from V and 7 bases from J, with 22 bases in between. The CDR3, as DNA: TGCGCCAGCAGCTTGGATCCGGGAAAAGGTGATAGAGGTGGCTACACCTTC. As protein: CASSLDPGKGDRGGYTF.

This clone was detected only a few times. This chain connects TRBV6-5 to TRBJ1-2, with D possibly matching TRBD1 (6 bases). The CDR3 contains 13 residues. CDR1 and CDR2 (germline): MNHEY, SVGAGI. V dropped 7 bases and J dropped 7 bases, with 16 bases sitting between them. The chain's CDR3 is CASNREGVSGYTF. CDR3 nucleotide sequence: TGTGCCAGCAATCGAGAGGGGGTTTCTGGCTACACCTTC.

The genes are TRBV5-1 and TRBJ2-7; weak D call: TRBD1 (6 bases). CDR3 length: 15 amino acids. Germline values: CDR1 SGHRS, CDR2 YFSETQ. The ends were cut back, 2 bases at V and 0 bases at J, with 12 bases in the middle. CDR3 coding DNA: TGCGCCAGCAGCTTAACGACAGGCCCCTCCTACGAGCAGTACTTC. It specifies CASSLTTGPSYEQYF.

The chain has TRBV6-4 and TRBJ2-3; 10 nucleotides match TRBD2. Germline V gene data show CDR1 as MRHNA and CDR2 as SNTAGT. V shed 6 bases and J 0 bases; nucleotides not matched to a gene: 3. The CDR3 is 15 amino acids. The CDR3 reads CASSLTSGSTDTQYF. The DNA for the CDR3 is TGTGCCAGCAGCTTGACTAGCGGGAGCACAGATACGCAGTATTTT.

The chain combines TRBV18 with TRBJ2-1; weak D call: TRBD2 (7 bases). The CDR3 length is 16 residues. V shed 6 bases and J shed 0 bases, with 15 bases lying between them. Germline CDR1 KGHSH, CDR2 LQKENI. The CDR3 is CASSLGGGYSYNEQFF. CDR3 coding DNA: TGTGCCAGCTCGCTAGGGGGGGGATACTCCTACAATGAGCAGTTCTTC.

Comments on this clone: The junction differs from germline at one of its ends, possibly a read error. The CDR3 nucleotides read TGCGCCAGCAGCCAAGATTTCGGGAAACAGTTTTTT. Amino acids: CASSQDFGKQFF. The V call is TRBV4-1, the J call TRBJ1-4, with D hard to call. The V gene's germline CDR1 is MGHRA and CDR2 YSYEKL. The CDR3 has 12 amino acids.